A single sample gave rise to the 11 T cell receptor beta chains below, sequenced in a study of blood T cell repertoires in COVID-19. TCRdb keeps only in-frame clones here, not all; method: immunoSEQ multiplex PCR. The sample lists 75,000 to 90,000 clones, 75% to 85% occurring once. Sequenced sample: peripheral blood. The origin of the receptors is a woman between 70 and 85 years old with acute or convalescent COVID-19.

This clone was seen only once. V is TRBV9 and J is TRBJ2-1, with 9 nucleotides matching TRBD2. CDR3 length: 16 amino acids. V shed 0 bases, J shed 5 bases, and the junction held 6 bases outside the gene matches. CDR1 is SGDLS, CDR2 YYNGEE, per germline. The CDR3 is CASSVVSAGGNNEQFF. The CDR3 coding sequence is TGTGCCAGCAGCGTAGTATCAGCGGGGGGCAACAATGAGCAGTTCTTC.

CDR3 residues: CASSQDGGFSREQFF. DNA of the CDR3: TGTGCCAGCAGCCAAGATGGCGGCTTTAGTAGAGAGCAGTTCTTC. The genes are TRBV3-1 (or the pseudogene TRBV3-2) and TRBJ2-1; D is uncertain. Trimming shortened V by 0 bases and J by 10 bases, and 16 bases separated the two germline ends. The germline V gene encodes CDR1 LGHDT and CDR2 YNNKEL (reference sequence). CDR3 size: 15 residues.

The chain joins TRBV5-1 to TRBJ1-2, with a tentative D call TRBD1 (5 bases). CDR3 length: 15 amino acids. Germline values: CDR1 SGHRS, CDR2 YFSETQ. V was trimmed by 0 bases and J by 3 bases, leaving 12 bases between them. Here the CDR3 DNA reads TGCGCCAGCAGCTTGGCCTGGGTAGGGGACTATGGCTACACCTTC. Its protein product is CASSLAWVGDYGYTF.

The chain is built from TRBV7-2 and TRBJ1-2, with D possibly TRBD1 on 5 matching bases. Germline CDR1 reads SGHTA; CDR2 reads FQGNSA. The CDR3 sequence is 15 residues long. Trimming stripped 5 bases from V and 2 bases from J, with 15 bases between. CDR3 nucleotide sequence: TGTGCCAGCAGCCTTGTCGGGGGGAGGAACTATGGCTACACCTTC. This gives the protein CASSLVGGRNYGYTF.

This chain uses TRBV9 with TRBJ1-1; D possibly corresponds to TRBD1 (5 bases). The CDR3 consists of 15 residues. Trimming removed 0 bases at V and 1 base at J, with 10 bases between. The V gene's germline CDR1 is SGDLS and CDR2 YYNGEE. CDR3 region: CASSVGGGSNTEAFF. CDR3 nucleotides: TGTGCCAGCAGCGTAGGGGGCGGATCGAACACTGAAGCTTTCTTT.

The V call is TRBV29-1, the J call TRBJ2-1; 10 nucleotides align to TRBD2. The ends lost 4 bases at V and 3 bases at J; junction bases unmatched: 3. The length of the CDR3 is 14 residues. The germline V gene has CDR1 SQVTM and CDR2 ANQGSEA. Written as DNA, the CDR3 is TGCAGCGTTGCTAGCGGGGGCCTCTACAATGAGCAGTTCTTC. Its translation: CSVASGGLYNEQFF.

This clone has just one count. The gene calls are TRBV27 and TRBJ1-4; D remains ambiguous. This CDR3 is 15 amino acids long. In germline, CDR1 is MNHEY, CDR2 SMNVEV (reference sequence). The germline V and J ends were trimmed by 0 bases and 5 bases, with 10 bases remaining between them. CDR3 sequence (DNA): TGTGCCAGCAGTTTATCTCGAGCGGTGAATGAAAAACTGTTTTTT. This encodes CASSLSRAVNEKLFF.

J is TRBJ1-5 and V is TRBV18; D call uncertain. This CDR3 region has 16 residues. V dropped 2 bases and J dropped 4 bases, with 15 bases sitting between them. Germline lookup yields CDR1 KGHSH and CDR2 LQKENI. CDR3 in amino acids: CASSPNPPDSNQPQHF. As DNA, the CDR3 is TGTGCCAGCTCACCAAATCCCCCAGATTCTAATCAGCCCCAGCATTTT.

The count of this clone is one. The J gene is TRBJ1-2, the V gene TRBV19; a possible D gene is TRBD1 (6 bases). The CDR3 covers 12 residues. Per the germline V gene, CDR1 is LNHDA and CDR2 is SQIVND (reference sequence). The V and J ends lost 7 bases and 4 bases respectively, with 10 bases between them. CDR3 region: CASTGQFYGYTF. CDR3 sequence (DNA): TGTGCCAGTACCGGACAGTTCTATGGCTACACCTTC.

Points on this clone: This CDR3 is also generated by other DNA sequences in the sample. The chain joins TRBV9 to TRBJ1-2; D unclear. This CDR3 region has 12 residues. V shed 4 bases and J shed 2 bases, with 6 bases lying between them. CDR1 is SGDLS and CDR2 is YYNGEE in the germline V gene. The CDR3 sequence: CASSPSNYGYTF. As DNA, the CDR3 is TGTGCCAGCAGCCCCTCCAACTATGGCTACACCTTC. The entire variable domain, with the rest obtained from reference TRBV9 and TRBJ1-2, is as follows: DSGVTQTPKHLITATGQRVTLRCSPRSGDLSVYWYQQSLDQGLQFLIQYYNGEERAKGNILERFSAQQFPDLHSELNLSSLELGDSALYFCASSPSNYGYTFGSGTRLTVV.

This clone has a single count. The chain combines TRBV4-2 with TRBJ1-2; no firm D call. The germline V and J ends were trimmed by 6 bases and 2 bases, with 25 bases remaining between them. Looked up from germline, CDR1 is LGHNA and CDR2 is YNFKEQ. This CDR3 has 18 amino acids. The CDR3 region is CASSPLVRASGLNYGYTF. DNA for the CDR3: TGTGCCAGCAGTCCCCTAGTGAGGGCTTCAGGCCTCAACTATGGCTACACCTTC.